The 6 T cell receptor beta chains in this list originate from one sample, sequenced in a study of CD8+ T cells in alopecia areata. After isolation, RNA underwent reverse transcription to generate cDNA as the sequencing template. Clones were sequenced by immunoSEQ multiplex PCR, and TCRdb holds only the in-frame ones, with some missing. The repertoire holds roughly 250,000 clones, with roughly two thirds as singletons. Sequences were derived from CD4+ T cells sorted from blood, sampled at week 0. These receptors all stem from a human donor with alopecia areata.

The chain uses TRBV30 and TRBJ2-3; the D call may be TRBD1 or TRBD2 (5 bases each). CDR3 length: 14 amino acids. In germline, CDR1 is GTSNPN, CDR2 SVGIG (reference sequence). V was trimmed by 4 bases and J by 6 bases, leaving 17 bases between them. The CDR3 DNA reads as TGTGCCTGGACCTCAGGGAGAAGAGTGGATACGCAGTATTTT. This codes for CAWTSGRRVDTQYF.

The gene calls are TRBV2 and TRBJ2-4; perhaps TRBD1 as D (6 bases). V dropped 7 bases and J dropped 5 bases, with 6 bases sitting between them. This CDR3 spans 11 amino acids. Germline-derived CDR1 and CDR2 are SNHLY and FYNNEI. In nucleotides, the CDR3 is TGTGCCAGCAACAGGGAAAACATTCAGTACTTC. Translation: CASNRENIQYF.

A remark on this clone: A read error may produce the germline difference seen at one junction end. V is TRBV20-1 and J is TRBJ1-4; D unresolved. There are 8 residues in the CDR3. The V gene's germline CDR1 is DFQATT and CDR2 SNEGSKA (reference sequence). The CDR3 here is CSARSPPF. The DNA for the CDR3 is TGCAGTGCTAGATCCCCTCCTTTT.

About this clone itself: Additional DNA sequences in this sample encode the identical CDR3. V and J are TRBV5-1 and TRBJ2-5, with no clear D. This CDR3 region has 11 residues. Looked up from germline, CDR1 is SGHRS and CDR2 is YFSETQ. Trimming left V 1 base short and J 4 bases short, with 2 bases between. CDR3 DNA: TGCGCCAGCAGCTTGACAGAGACCCAGTACTTC. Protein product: CASSLTETQYF.

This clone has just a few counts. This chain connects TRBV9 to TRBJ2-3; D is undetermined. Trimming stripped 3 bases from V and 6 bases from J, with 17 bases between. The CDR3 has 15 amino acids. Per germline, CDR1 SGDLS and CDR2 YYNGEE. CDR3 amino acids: CASSGLSPKGDTQYF. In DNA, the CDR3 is TGTGCCAGCAGCGGCCTAAGCCCGAAGGGCGATACGCAGTATTTT.

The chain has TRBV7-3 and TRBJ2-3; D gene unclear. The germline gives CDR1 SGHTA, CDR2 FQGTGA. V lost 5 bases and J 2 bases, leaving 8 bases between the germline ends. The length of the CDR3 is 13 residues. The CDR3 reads CASSLDFTDTQYF. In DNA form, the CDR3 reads TGTGCCAGCAGCCTCGATTTCACAGATACGCAGTATTTT.